This T cell receptor (beta chain) was observed in a study of blood T cell repertoires in COVID-19. This CDR3 comprises 16 residues. The J segment lost 11 bases and the V segment lost 4 bases, leaving 15 bases of the junction unmatched. Looked up from germline, CDR1 is SGHAT and CDR2 is FQNNGV. The data were produced by immunoSEQ multiplex PCR, yet TCRdb's version contains in-frame clones alone and is incomplete. The table shows about 190,000 clones, with about nine tenths occurring only once. The rearrangement joins TRBV11-2 to TRBJ1-4, with TRBD1 matching 8 bases. Sequencing input: peripheral blood. The source of this sequence is a man aged 40-49 years with acute or convalescent COVID-19. The CDR3 nucleotides read TGTGCCAGCAGCTCAGGGGCTACAGGGGGGCGAGGGAAACTGTTTTTT. Its translation is CASSSGATGGRGKLFF.